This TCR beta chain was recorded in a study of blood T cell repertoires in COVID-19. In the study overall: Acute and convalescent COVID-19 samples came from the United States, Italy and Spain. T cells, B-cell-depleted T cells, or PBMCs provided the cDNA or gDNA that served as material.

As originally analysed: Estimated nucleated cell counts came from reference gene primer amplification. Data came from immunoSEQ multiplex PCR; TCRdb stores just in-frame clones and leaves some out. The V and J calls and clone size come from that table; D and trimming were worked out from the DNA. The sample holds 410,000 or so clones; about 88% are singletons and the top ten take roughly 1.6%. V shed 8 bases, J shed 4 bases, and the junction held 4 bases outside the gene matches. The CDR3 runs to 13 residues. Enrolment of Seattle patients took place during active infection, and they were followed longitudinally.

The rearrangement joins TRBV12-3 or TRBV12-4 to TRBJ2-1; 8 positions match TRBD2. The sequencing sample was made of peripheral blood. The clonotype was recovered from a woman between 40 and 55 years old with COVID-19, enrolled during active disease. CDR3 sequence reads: CASRGGGYNEQFF. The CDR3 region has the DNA TGTGCCAGCCGGGGGGGTGGTTACAATGAGCAGTTCTTC.